What follows are 29 T cell receptor beta chains derived from one specimen sequenced in a study of metastatic and nonmetastatic thyroid tumors (dated by TCRdb to the early 2020s). The method was PCR. Sequencing instrument: Illumina HiSeq 4000. TCRdb's own reprocessing of the public reads used fastp at Q25 and MiXCR and kept productive beta chains. Across this sample there are fewer than 20,000 clones, with approximately 30% seen only once. The ten largest clones add up to about 14% of the sample. No treatment had been received by any patient before thyroid surgery. The material sequenced was tumor tissue. These receptors were taken from a female donor with papillary thyroid cancer or a benign thyroid nodule (not recorded which). Some clones in this sample may be carry-over from other donors' samples.

This clone appeared many times. The chain recombines TRBV24-1 with TRBJ2-1; perhaps D is TRBD1 or TRBD2 (5 bases each). CDR1 is KGHDR and CDR2 is SFDVKD in the germline V gene. V was shortened by 2 bases and J by 4 bases, with 17 bases between the two germline ends. The CDR3 is 17 amino acids. The CDR3: CATSDSPLGTPYNEQFF. For the CDR3, the DNA is TGTGCCACCAGTGATTCCCCCTTGGGGACCCCTTACAATGAGCAGTTCTTC.

Ten or more counts support this clone. The V gene is TRBV20-1, the J gene TRBJ2-7, with D possibly matching TRBD1 (5 bases). Germline lookup yields CDR1 DFQATT and CDR2 SNEGSKA (reference sequence). This CDR3 has 12 amino acids. Trimming removed 6 bases from V and 2 bases from J, with 11 bases in between. The DNA of the CDR3 is TGCAGTGCAACAAAACAGGCCTACGAGCAGTACTTC. Translated, it gives CSATKQAYEQYF.

The rearrangement joins TRBV4-1 to TRBJ1-5, with D unresolved. The V end lost 4 bases, the J end lost 0 bases, and 10 bases lay between the germline ends. CDR1 MGHRA and CDR2 YSYEKL come from the germline V gene. This CDR3 is built from 15 residues. CDR3 residues: CASSPKGVSNQPQHF. The CDR3 DNA reads as TGCGCCAGCAGCCCAAAGGGAGTTAGCAATCAGCCCCAGCATTTT.

Here the CDR3 reads CASSQSRVPGRSYNEQFF. CDR3 in DNA: TGCGCCAGCAGCCAGAGCCGGGTTCCGGGACGGAGCTACAATGAGCAGTTCTTC. The V call is TRBV4-1, the J call TRBJ2-1; the D gene could be TRBD1 or TRBD2 (5 bases each). Trimming removed 3 bases from V and 3 bases from J, with 21 bases in between. There are 18 residues in the CDR3. Germline V CDR1 and CDR2: MGHRA, YSYEKL.

This rearrangement joins TRBV5-5 to TRBJ2-1, with D perhaps TRBD1 or TRBD2 (6 bases each). Trimming took off 5 bases at V and 11 bases at J, with 20 bases between the two ends. The germline CDR1 and CDR2 sequences are SGHKS and YYEKEE (reference sequence). CDR3 length equals 14 residues. The chain's CDR3 is CASSPAMGGSQQFF. The DNA of the CDR3 is TGTGCCAGCAGTCCAGCCATGGGGGGCTCCCAGCAGTTCTTC.

The chain links TRBV4-2 to TRBJ1-2; D call uncertain. The V end lost 2 bases, the J end lost 8 bases, and 15 bases lay between the germline ends. The CDR3 sequence is 14 residues long. CDR1 is LGHNA, CDR2 YNFKEQ, per germline. The CDR3 bases are TGTGCCAGCAGCCAAAGAGAAGGTGAGAAGGGCTACACCTTC. As protein: CASSQREGEKGYTF.

The chain combines TRBV4-3 with TRBJ2-1, with 11 positions matching TRBD1. The ends lost 2 bases at V and 6 bases at J; junction bases unmatched: 6. The CDR3 covers 16 residues. Germline CDR1 is LGHNA and CDR2 is YSLEER. CDR3: CASSQNPGTGGNEQFF. CDR3 in DNA: TGCGCCAGCAGCCAAAACCCCGGGACAGGGGGCAATGAGCAGTTCTTC.

Within the sample, this clone is medium-sized. The V call is TRBV10-1, the J call TRBJ1-3, with TRBD1 as a possible D gene (5 bases). Germline V lookup: CDR1 WNHNN, CDR2 SYGVQD (reference sequence). The CDR3 is made up of 14 amino acids. V was clipped by 5 bases and J by 4 bases, with 12 bases between them. CDR3 nucleotide sequence: TGCGCCAGCAGTCCCCGGGACGGAGGAAACACCATATATTTT. Amino acid sequence: CASSPRDGGNTIYF.

Remarks on this clone: The junction differs from germline at one of its ends, possibly a read error. The CDR3 nucleotides are TGTGCCAGCAGCTTAATAAGTGACTACGATGAGCAGTTCTTT. Its translation is CASSLISDYDEQFF. The chain links TRBV11-2 to TRBJ2-1; D may be TRBD2 (5 bases). The CDR3 is made up of 14 amino acids. CDR1 is SGHAT, CDR2 FQNNGV, per germline.

The V and J genes are TRBV18 and TRBJ2-7; D unclear. V shed 3 bases and J shed 3 bases, with 15 bases lying between them. Germline V gene sequence: CDR1 KGHSH, CDR2 LQKENI. This CDR3 is 15 amino acids long. This CDR3 is CASSPQSRRDYEQYF. The CDR3 DNA sequence: TGTGCCAGCTCACCCCAAAGCAGGAGAGACTACGAGCAGTACTTC.

This chain uses TRBV2 with TRBJ1-1; the D is unclear. Germline V gene lookup returns CDR1 SNHLY and CDR2 FYNNEI. V shed 1 base and J shed 3 bases, with 9 bases lying between them. The CDR3 length is 14 residues. CDR3 residues: CASSEGQRDTEAFF. DNA of the CDR3: TGTGCCAGCAGTGAAGGCCAGAGGGACACTGAAGCTTTCTTT.

The count of this clone is one. The germline gene is not matched at one end of the junction; a read error may be the cause. The J gene is TRBJ1-2, the V gene TRBV5-6; D perhaps matches TRBD1 (5 bases). Per the germline V gene, CDR1 is SGHDT and CDR2 is YYEEEE. CDR3 length: 15 residues. CDR3 amino acids: CASSLGAAPNYGCTF. Written as DNA, the CDR3 is TGTGCCAGCAGCTTAGGGGCAGCTCCTAACTATGGCTGCACCTTC.

The V gene is TRBV20-1, the J gene TRBJ2-1; D might be TRBD1 (5 bases). In germline, CDR1 is DFQATT, CDR2 SNEGSKA (reference sequence). This CDR3 is built from 18 residues. Trimming removed 4 bases at V and 2 bases at J, with 24 bases between. The CDR3 region is CSANQDDSGLSAYNEQFF. The CDR3 bases are TGCAGTGCTAACCAAGACGACAGTGGGCTCAGCGCCTACAATGAGCAGTTCTTC.

This chain uses TRBV6-1 with TRBJ2-2; D is unclear. Germline loops: CDR1 MNHNS, CDR2 SASEGT. V lost 4 bases to trimming and J lost 3 bases, with 9 bases between them. This CDR3 is 14 amino acids long. The DNA for the CDR3 is TGTGCCAGCAGTGTACAATTAGACACCGGGGAGCTGTTTTTT. It specifies CASSVQLDTGELFF.

This clone was counted only a few times. The V call is TRBV19, the J call TRBJ1-1, with D perhaps TRBD1 (6 bases). CDR3 length: 12 amino acids. Germline V gene sequence: CDR1 LNHDA, CDR2 SQIVND (reference sequence). The germline V and J ends were trimmed by 7 bases and 4 bases, with 10 bases remaining between them. The CDR3 nucleotides are TGTGCCAGTACGGACAGACCCACTGAAGCTTTCTTT. As protein: CASTDRPTEAFF.

The J gene is TRBJ2-5, the V gene TRBV11-2; TRBD2 matches 9 bases. The CDR3 totals 15 residues. J gave up 4 bases and V 1 base, and 4 bases lay outside the gene matches. Per the germline V gene, CDR1 is SGHAT and CDR2 is FQNNGV. In DNA, the CDR3 is TGTGCCAGCAGCTTAGTTGAAGCGGGAGGAGAGACCCAGTACTTC. This translates into CASSLVEAGGETQYF.

This clone has ten or more counts. CDR3 region: CASSQGGYGTQYF. CDR3 sequence (DNA): TGTGCCAGCAGCCAAGGCGGATATGGTACGCAGTATTTT. The chain employs TRBV3-1 and TRBJ2-3; D not certain. The ends were cut back, 1 base at V and 8 bases at J, with 10 bases in the middle. CDR1 is LGHDT, CDR2 YNNKEL, per germline (reference sequence). The CDR3 loop spans 13 amino acids.

The chain recombines TRBV30 with TRBJ2-3; unclear D gene. Looked up from germline, CDR1 is GTSNPN and CDR2 is SVGIG (reference sequence). The germline V and J ends were trimmed by 0 bases and 6 bases, with 7 bases remaining between them. CDR3 length equals 12 residues. CDR3 nucleotide sequence: TGTGCCTGGAGTGTAAACGATGATACGCAGTATTTT. Its translation is CAWSVNDDTQYF.

The chain has TRBV20-1 and TRBJ2-3; 8 bases match TRBD2. Losses at the gene ends were 5 bases for V and 6 bases for J; bases not matched to a gene: 10. Germline CDR1 reads DFQATT; CDR2 reads SNEGSKA (reference sequence). The CDR3 runs to 14 residues. This CDR3 reads CSALLAGTPDTQYF. DNA of the CDR3: TGCAGTGCTCTTTTAGCGGGGACTCCCGATACGCAGTATTTT.

This clone rates as medium-sized. The CDR3: CASRYRGTPYEQYF. CDR3 nucleotide sequence: TGTGCCAGCAGATACAGGGGGACACCCTACGAGCAGTACTTC. The chain joins TRBV6-1 to TRBJ2-7; TRBD1 matches 8 bases. V trimming: 6 bases; J trimming: 2 bases; junction bases outside the gene matches: 6. The CDR3 loop spans 14 amino acids. The germline V gene has CDR1 MNHNS and CDR2 SASEGT.

This clone was recorded at least ten times. The chain couples TRBV4-2 to TRBJ1-5, with 10 positions matching TRBD1. J gave up 9 bases and V 0 bases, and 5 bases lay outside the gene matches. In germline, CDR1 is LGHNA, CDR2 YNFKEQ. The CDR3 consists of 15 residues. CDR3 DNA sequence: TGTGCCAGCAGCCAAGATCTGACAGGGGGCCGGCCCCAGCATTTT. Its protein product is CASSQDLTGGRPQHF.

This clone was seen at least ten times. V is TRBV20-1 and J is TRBJ2-7, with TRBD2 matching over 10 bases. Germline trimming cut 2 bases from V and 3 bases from J; bases unmatched to any gene: 10. Germline V lookup: CDR1 DFQATT, CDR2 SNEGSKA (reference sequence). The CDR3 has 16 amino acids. The CDR3 here is CSARQLGLADRYEQYF. The CDR3 DNA is TGCAGTGCTAGACAGCTTGGACTAGCGGACCGCTACGAGCAGTACTTC.

This clone occurred once. The junction departs from germline at one end; a sequencing error may be responsible. V gene TRBV5-1 combines with J gene TRBJ2-2; D is perhaps TRBD2 (6 bases). Germline values: CDR1 SGHRS, CDR2 YFSETQ. This CDR3 is built from 16 residues. The CDR3 DNA sequence: TGCGCCAGCAGGCAAGTCCCCTCCGGGGCTGGCGGGGATCTGTTTTTT. Translating gives CASRQVPSGAGGDLFF.

This clone is classed as medium-sized. This chain connects TRBV7-3 to TRBJ2-7; D not certain. Trimming cost V 0 bases and J 0 bases, with 3 bases left between them. Germline V gives CDR1 SGHTA, CDR2 FQGTGA. This CDR3 is built from 13 residues. The CDR3 coding sequence is TGTGCCAGCAGCTTAACGAGCTCCTACGAGCAGTACTTC. The encoded protein is CASSLTSSYEQYF.

The V and J genes are TRBV4-1 and TRBJ1-4, with D perhaps matching TRBD1 (5 bases). Germline CDR1 is MGHRA and CDR2 is YSYEKL. V lost 4 bases to trimming and J lost 2 bases, with 17 bases between them. There are 17 residues in the CDR3. CDR3 in amino acids: CASSLSGARRTNEKLFF. CDR3 nucleotide sequence: TGCGCCAGCAGCCTCAGTGGGGCTAGGCGGACTAATGAAAAACTGTTTTTT.

Comments on this clone: A read error may produce the germline difference seen at one junction end. The chain carries TRBV27 and TRBJ1-3; D is unclear. This CDR3 comprises 13 residues. Germline values: CDR1 MNHEY, CDR2 SMNVEV (reference sequence). This CDR3 is CAGSLSQVSTIYF. In nucleotides, the CDR3 is TGTGCCGGCAGTTTATCGCAGGTGTCCACCATATATTTT.

The chain has TRBV30 and TRBJ2-7; D is unclear. V was cut by 0 bases and J by 7 bases, with 13 bases left in between. Germline loops: CDR1 GTSNPN, CDR2 SVGIG (reference sequence). This CDR3 spans 13 amino acids. The CDR3 nucleotides read TGTGCCTGGAGTGTACTCCCCCCACAGGAGCAGTACTTC. Protein: CAWSVLPPQEQYF.

The chain joins TRBV12-3 or TRBV12-4 to TRBJ1-1; 8 bases match TRBD1. The CDR3 sequence is 13 residues long. The CDR3 bases are TGTGCTATCGGTTATACGGACAGGGCTGAAGCTTTCTTT. This codes for CAIGYTDRAEAFF.

In its sample, this clone was seen a few times. Compared with germline, one end of the junction differs, possibly owing to a read error. V usage is TRBV6-2 or TRBV6-3 and J usage is TRBJ1-1; perhaps TRBD1 as D (6 bases). CDR1 is MNHEY, CDR2 SVGEGT, per germline. CDR3 length equals 16 residues. CDR3 amino acids: CASSYSHPGAGTEALF. Here the CDR3 DNA reads TGTGCCAGCAGTTACTCCCATCCGGGGGCAGGGACTGAAGCTCTCTTT.